One sample yielded the 2 T cell receptor beta chains listed below, sequenced in a study of shared clonotypes between healthy human individuals. Here immunoSEQ multiplex PCR was the method, and the copy in TCRdb shows in-frame clones only, minus some. The top ten clones hold under 2% of a sample with around 700,000 clones, under 80% of them seen once. The sequenced sample consisted of memory CD4+ T cells sorted from blood. Subset in this sample: CD45RA-negative fraction. These receptors all stem from a woman aged 25 to 39 in good health.

The chain recombines TRBV28 with TRBJ1-2, with D perhaps TRBD1 (6 bases). V was trimmed by 4 bases and J by 5 bases, leaving 23 bases between them. The CDR3 spans 17 residues. Germline V gene sequence: CDR1 MDHEN, CDR2 SYDVKM. The CDR3 spells CASSSTPRQVLYYGYTF. The CDR3 DNA sequence: TGTGCCAGCAGTTCAACCCCCCGACAGGTGCTGTATTATGGCTACACCTTC.

V gene TRBV30 combines with J gene TRBJ2-6; D is ambiguous. Looked up from germline, CDR1 is GTSNPN and CDR2 is SVGIG (reference sequence). With 0 bases removed from V and 0 bases from J, the gap between germline ends came to 9 bases. This CDR3 has 16 residues. The CDR3 nucleotides read TGTGCCTGGAGTGTTATACTCAGCTCTGGGGCCAACGTCCTGACTTTC. Its protein is CAWSVILSSGANVLTF.